This is a list of T cell receptor beta chains from one sample in a study of T cell responses to AZD1222 COVID-19 vaccine. The assay was immunoSEQ multiplex PCR, and TCRdb's table has in-frame clones only and misses some. The repertoire holds fewer than 200,000 clones, roughly 94% seen once, with under 2% in the top ten. The sample in question was peripheral blood, obtained 28 days after the second AZD1222 dose. All receptors derive from an adult who received the AZD1222 COVID-19 vaccine. Both conserved end residues are part of each CDR3. Fields, in order: clone size, V gene, D gene, J gene, CDR3 DNA, CDR3 protein. D genes are given only for firm matches. Clone size, where shown, is once, few, many, or a class for clones that have expanded.

few	TRBV9	.	TRBJ1-6	TGTGCCAGCAGCGTAGCGAAGGCTAATTCACCCCTCCACTTT	CASSVAKANSPLHF
.	TRBV5-6	.	TRBJ1-5	TGTGCCAGCAGCTACAGACAGTCGGTCGGGATCAATCAGCCCCAGCATTTT	CASSYRQSVGINQPQHF
.	TRBV29-1	TRBD1	TRBJ1-1	TGCAGCGTAGACAGACAGGGAATGAACACTGAAGCTTTCTTT	CSVDRQGMNTEAFF
once	TRBV5-5	.	TRBJ2-2	TGTGCCAGCAGTTCTACAGGAGCCACCAACACCGGGGAGCTGTTTTTT	CASSSTGATNTGELFF
.	TRBV18	.	TRBJ2-7	TGTGCCAGCTCACACCCCCCGGCAGGGCGGTACGAGCAGTACTTC	CASSHPPAGRYEQYF
.	TRBV12-3/TRBV12-4	.	TRBJ1-2	TGTGCCAGCAGTTTATCAGGGGCGCGTGGCTACACCTTC	CASSLSGARGYTF
.	TRBV7-9	.	TRBJ2-3	TGTGCCAGCAGCCGCCGAGAGAGCACAGATACGCAGTATTTT	CASSRRESTDTQYF
.	TRBV6-4	TRBD1	TRBJ2-6	TGTGCCAGCAGTGACTCAGGGGGCGCTGGGGCCAACGTCCTGACTTTC	CASSDSGGAGANVLTF
.	TRBV6-5	TRBD2	TRBJ2-1	TGTGCCAGCAGCGCACTAGCGGGAGGGTACAATGAGCAGTTCTTC	CASSALAGGYNEQFF
.	TRBV19	.	TRBJ2-5	TGTGCCAGTAGTGAGAGGCGTTTCCAAGAGACCCAGTACTTC	CASSERRFQETQYF
few	TRBV7-9	TRBD2	TRBJ2-7	TGTGCCAGCAGCTCCACTAGCGGGAGGAAGTTATACGAGCAGTACTTC	CASSSTSGRKLYEQYF